The 19 T cell receptor beta chains listed next were all sequenced from one sample in a study of shared clonotypes between healthy human individuals. Clones were sequenced by immunoSEQ multiplex PCR, and TCRdb holds only the in-frame ones, with some missing. The table has 1 million to 1.2 million clones, 60% to 80% seen once. Specimen: memory CD4+ T cells from PBMCs. Stated subset: CD45RA-negative fraction. The source is a man aged 18-30 years in good health. Some clones in this sample may be carry-over from other donors' samples.

This chain connects TRBV27 to TRBJ2-5; TRBD2 aligns across 15 bases. The V gene's germline CDR1 is MNHEY and CDR2 SMNVEV (reference sequence). The CDR3 totals 19 residues. Trimming took 4 bases from V and 5 from J; bases not matched to a gene: 14. The CDR3 nucleotides read TGTGCCAGCAGTTCTCGGACTAGCGGGAGGGCCGCGATTGGGGAGACCCAGTACTTC. It is translated as CASSSRTSGRAAIGETQYF.

This chain joins TRBV28 and TRBJ1-5; D not resolved. The CDR3 has 15 amino acids. The V end lost 4 bases, the J end lost 0 bases, and 10 bases lay between the germline ends. Looked up from germline, CDR1 is MDHEN and CDR2 is SYDVKM. The DNA for the CDR3 is TGTGCCAGCAGTTGGGCCAGCCATAGCAATCAGCCCCAGCATTTT. It translates to CASSWASHSNQPQHF.

The rearrangement joins TRBV5-1 to TRBJ2-3; possibly TRBD1 for D (5 bases). From germline, CDR1 is SGHRS and CDR2 YFSETQ. Trimming took off 2 bases at V and 0 bases at J, with 10 bases between the two ends. This CDR3 is 15 amino acids long. The CDR3 DNA reads TGCGCCAGCAGCTTAGGGGCGATGAGCACAGATACGCAGTATTTT. This encodes CASSLGAMSTDTQYF.

V and J are TRBV6-6 and TRBJ2-1; 11 bases map to TRBD2. The CDR3 sequence is 15 residues long. From germline, CDR1 is MNHNY and CDR2 SVGAGI (reference sequence). Trimming cost V 6 bases and J 1 base; bases outside gene matches: 2. DNA of the CDR3: TGTGCCAGCAGAGTAGCGGGAGGGTCCTACAATGAGCAGTTCTTC. Amino acids: CASRVAGGSYNEQFF.

The rearrangement links TRBV7-9 to TRBJ2-7; possible D gene TRBD2, 7 bases. Per the germline V gene, CDR1 is SEHNR and CDR2 is FQNEAQ (reference sequence). The CDR3 contains 17 residues. V shed 4 bases and J shed 4 bases, with 23 bases lying between them. The CDR3, as DNA: TGTGCCAGCAGCTCACTGGGAGGGGCAGGGGAAGGGTACGAGCAGTACTTC. Its protein product is CASSSLGGAGEGYEQYF.

The CDR3 sequence is CASSRRVTDTQYF. CDR3 DNA: TGTGCCAGCTCGCGCAGGGTCACAGATACGCAGTATTTT. The chain combines TRBV18 with TRBJ2-3; TRBD1 is a possible D gene (5 bases). Germline CDR1 and CDR2: KGHSH and LQKENI. This CDR3 region has 13 residues. V lost 6 bases, J lost 2 bases, and 9 bases lay in between.

The CDR3 nucleotides are TGTGCCAGCTCAGAGACAGCCTTGGTTAGCACAGATACGCAGTATTTT. Translating gives CASSETALVSTDTQYF. This chain connects TRBV18 to TRBJ2-3, with D possibly matching TRBD1 (5 bases). The CDR3 covers 16 residues. Germline CDR1 KGHSH, CDR2 LQKENI. Trimming pared 5 bases from V and 0 bases from J, leaving 15 bases between.

In its sample, this clone was seen a few times. The chain employs TRBV19 and TRBJ1-2, with a possible D match to TRBD1 (5 bases). V was shortened by 10 bases and J by 8 bases, with 14 bases between the two germline ends. The CDR3 length is 11 residues. Germline-derived CDR1 and CDR2 are LNHDA and SQIVND (reference sequence). This CDR3 is CATKTAAGYTF. The CDR3 bases are TGTGCCACGAAGACAGCGGCAGGCTACACCTTC.

The chain carries TRBV7-2 and TRBJ2-7, with D possibly TRBD1 on 5 matching bases. Trimming cost V 4 bases and J 6 bases, with 13 bases left between them. This CDR3 has 13 amino acids. CDR1 SGHTA and CDR2 FQGNSA come from the germline V gene. The CDR3 bases are TGTGCCAGCAGCTCTTCTTTAAGGGGCGAGCAGTACTTC. Protein product: CASSSSLRGEQYF.

V is TRBV6-7 and J is TRBJ1-5; maybe TRBD1 (6 bases). TRBV6-7 is placed among ORFs of uncertain function. The CDR3 has 19 amino acids. Trimming removed 8 bases from V and 2 bases from J, with 28 bases in between. The CDR3 region is CASAITPGVGLYCNQPQHF. For the CDR3, the DNA is TGTGCCAGCGCAATCACCCCAGGGGTAGGGTTGTATTGCAATCAGCCCCAGCATTTT.

The sample holds a few counts of this clone. The chain recombines TRBV11-2 with TRBJ2-7; D is undetermined. V lost 7 bases and J lost 6, with 10 bases in between. Germline CDR1 reads SGHAT; CDR2 reads FQNNGV. The CDR3 is made up of 11 amino acids. The CDR3 region is CASTRKVEQYF. The CDR3 DNA follows: TGTGCCAGCACCCGGAAGGTCGAGCAGTACTTC.

The rearrangement joins TRBV11-2 to TRBJ1-1; TRBD1 might be the D (5 bases). V was trimmed by 5 bases and J by 3 bases, leaving 25 bases between them. This CDR3 contains 18 residues. Germline V gives CDR1 SGHAT, CDR2 FQNNGV. CDR3 residues: CASSHRIARGLTYTEAFF. Written as DNA, the CDR3 is TGTGCCAGCAGCCACCGTATTGCTCGGGGGTTGACTTACACTGAAGCTTTCTTT.

V and J are TRBV7-6 and TRBJ1-2; TRBD1 agrees at 7 bases. Germline CDR1 and CDR2: SGHVS and FNYEAQ. This CDR3 has 14 residues. The J segment lost 1 base and the V segment lost 1 base, leaving 0 bases of the junction unmatched. The CDR3 sequence is CASSLGDSNYGYTF. CDR3 nucleotide sequence: TGTGCCAGCAGCTTAGGGGACAGTAACTATGGCTACACCTTC.

This clone was seen only a few times. J is TRBJ2-1 and V is TRBV19; D may be TRBD2 (6 bases). CDR1 is LNHDA, CDR2 SQIVND, per germline (reference sequence). This CDR3 contains 15 residues. V lost 6 bases and J lost 7, with 19 bases in between. In nucleotides, the CDR3 is TGTGCCAGTAGCGGAAGGGAGGTCCCCCGGAATGAGCAGTTCTTC. Protein sequence: CASSGREVPRNEQFF.

This chain uses TRBV28 with TRBJ1-1, with D tentatively TRBD1 (6 bases). Deletions cut 8 bases from V and 11 bases from J, with 24 bases between. There are 14 residues in the CDR3. The germline V gene encodes CDR1 MDHEN and CDR2 SYDVKM. In DNA form, the CDR3 reads TGTGCCAGCCTAGGGGGGACAATAAGGAGGACGGCTTTCTTT. The encoded protein is CASLGGTIRRTAFF.

The CDR3 spells CASSNLAGSSYEQYF. The CDR3 DNA reads TGTGCCAGCAGTAACCTAGCGGGCAGCTCCTACGAGCAGTACTTC. The chain links TRBV27 to TRBJ2-7, with 8 bases lining up with TRBD2. CDR1 is MNHEY, CDR2 SMNVEV, per germline (reference sequence). The CDR3 extends over 15 amino acids. The junction had 6 bases not matched to a gene; V was cut back by 5 bases and J by 0 bases.

The chain combines TRBV2 with TRBJ1-1; perhaps TRBD1 as D (5 bases). The germline gives CDR1 SNHLY, CDR2 FYNNEI. The CDR3 contains 12 residues. V shed 6 bases and J shed 9 bases, with 14 bases lying between them. The DNA of the CDR3 is TGTGCCAGCAGGGGGGTAACGGTAAAAGCTTTCTTT. Its protein is CASRGVTVKAFF.

This chain uses TRBV2 with TRBJ1-5; possibly TRBD1 for D (5 bases). The CDR3 extends over 13 amino acids. Germline CDR1 reads SNHLY; CDR2 reads FYNNEI. The CDR3 region is CAGGKESNQPQHF. The CDR3 DNA follows: TGTGCTGGGGGTAAAGAGAGCAATCAGCCCCAGCATTTT.

This clone was picked up a small number of times. The J gene is TRBJ2-7, the V gene TRBV15; D possibly corresponds to TRBD2 (6 bases). There are 16 residues in the CDR3. The germline V gene has CDR1 LNHNV and CDR2 YYDKDF (reference sequence). V was clipped by 0 bases and J by 1 base, with 13 bases between them. CDR3 in DNA: TGTGCCACCAGCAGAGATCTAGCGAGCACGTCCTACGAGCAGTACTTC. Amino acid sequence: CATSRDLASTSYEQYF. Combining the CDR3 with reference TRBV15 and TRBJ2-7 gives the whole variable domain DAMVIQNPRYQVTQFGKPVTLSCSQTLNHNVMYWYQQKSSQAPKLLFHYYDKDFNNEADTPDNFQSRRPNTSFCFLDIRSPGLGDTAMYLCATSRDLASTSYEQYFGPGTRLTVT.